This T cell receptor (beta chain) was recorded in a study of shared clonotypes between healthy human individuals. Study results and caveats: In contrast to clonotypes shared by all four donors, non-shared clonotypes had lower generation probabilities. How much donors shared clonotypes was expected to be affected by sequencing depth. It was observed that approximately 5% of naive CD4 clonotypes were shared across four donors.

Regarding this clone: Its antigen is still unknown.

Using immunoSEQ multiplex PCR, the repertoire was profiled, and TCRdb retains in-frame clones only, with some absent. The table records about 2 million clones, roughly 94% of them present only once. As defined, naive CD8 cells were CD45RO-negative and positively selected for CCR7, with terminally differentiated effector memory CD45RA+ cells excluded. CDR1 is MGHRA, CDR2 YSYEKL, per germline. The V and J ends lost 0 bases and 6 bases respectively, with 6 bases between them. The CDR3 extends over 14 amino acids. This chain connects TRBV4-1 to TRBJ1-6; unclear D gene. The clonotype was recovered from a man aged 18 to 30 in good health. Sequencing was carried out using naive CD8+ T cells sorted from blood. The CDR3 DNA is TGCGCCAGCAGCCAAGAACTTAGTAATTCACCCCTCCACTTT. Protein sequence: CASSQELSNSPLHF.